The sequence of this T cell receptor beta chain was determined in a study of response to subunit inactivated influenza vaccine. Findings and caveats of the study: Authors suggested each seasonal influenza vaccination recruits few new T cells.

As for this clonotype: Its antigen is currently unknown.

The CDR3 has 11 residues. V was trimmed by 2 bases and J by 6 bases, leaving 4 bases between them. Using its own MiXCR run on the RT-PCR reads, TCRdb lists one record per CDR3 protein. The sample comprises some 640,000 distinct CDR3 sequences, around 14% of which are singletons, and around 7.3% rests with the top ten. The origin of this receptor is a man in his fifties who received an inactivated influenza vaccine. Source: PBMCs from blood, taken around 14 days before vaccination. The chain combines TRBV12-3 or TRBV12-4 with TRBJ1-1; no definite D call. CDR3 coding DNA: TGTGCCAGCAGTTTACCCCCTGAAGCTTTCTTT. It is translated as CASSLPPEAFF.